The 21 T cell receptor beta chains in this list originate from one sample, sequenced in a study of cytomegalovirus exposure and HLA in healthy donors (dated by TCRdb to about 2017). Library construction relied on the immunoSEQ multiplex PCR assay. For the multiplex PCR, a mixture combining 60 forward primers for TCR Vbeta segments and 13 reverse primers for TCR Jbeta segments was used. Imported from immuneACCESS, the table was reduced by TCRdb to in-frame sequences with V and J called. These copies leave out some clones; in studies compared against another copy, an unresolved V gene accounts for under half, and the cause of the remainder is not known. Here the sample has some 190,000 clones; about 81% occur a single time. The ten largest clones take up around 2% of the sample. What was sequenced was PBMCs. The origin of the receptors is a man younger than 35 in good health and CMV-seronegative.

This clone is a singleton in its sample. The rearrangement joins TRBV5-1 to TRBJ1-1, with a weak D call TRBD1 (6 bases). V shed 5 bases and J shed 1 base, with 9 bases lying between them. This CDR3 has 13 residues. The V gene's germline CDR1 is SGHRS and CDR2 YFSETQ. The CDR3 DNA reads TGCGCCAGCAGTGGACAGACGAACACTGAAGCTTTCTTT. Translated, it gives CASSGQTNTEAFF.

In its sample, this clone was seen once. Its ends do not fully match the called genes, so a read error is possible. J is TRBJ2-1 and V is TRBV7-7, with 10 bases lining up with TRBD1. This CDR3 contains 15 residues. Germline assignment: CDR1 SSHAT and CDR2 FNYEAQ (reference sequence). Here the CDR3 DNA reads TGTGCTAGCAGCTTAGGGACAGGGGTGGATAATGAGCAGTTCTTC. This codes for CASSLGTGVDNEQFF.

This chain uses TRBV14 with TRBJ1-6, with a possible D match to TRBD1 (5 bases). Between the trimmed V and J ends, which lost 4 bases and 11 bases, there was a span of 24 bases. Germline-derived CDR1 and CDR2 are SGHDN and FVKESK. This CDR3 has 17 residues. The CDR3 region has the DNA TGTGCCAGCAGCCGAAGAGGGGCGGGCGGCGGGGGAACACCCCTCCACTTT. This encodes CASSRRGAGGGGTPLHF.

V and J are TRBV11-2 and TRBJ2-7; D perhaps matches TRBD1 (5 bases). Germline V gene sequence: CDR1 SGHAT, CDR2 FQNNGV. The length of the CDR3 is 13 residues. With 7 bases removed from V and 3 bases from J, the gap between germline ends came to 13 bases. The CDR3: CASTPSRVYEQYF. In nucleotides, the CDR3 is TGTGCCAGCACCCCCAGCAGGGTCTACGAGCAGTACTTC.

CDR3 protein: CASSLGGPGDQPQHF. The CDR3, as DNA: TGTGCCAGCAGCTTAGGAGGCCCAGGGGACCAGCCCCAGCATTTT. The chain carries TRBV7-8 and TRBJ1-5; D may be TRBD1 (6 bases). The CDR3 length is 15 residues. Trimming removed 1 base from V and 7 bases from J, with 14 bases in between. Looked up from germline, CDR1 is SGHVS and CDR2 is FQNEAQ.

The sample holds a few counts of this clone. The chain is built from TRBV6-1 and TRBJ1-2, with TRBD1 as a possible D gene (6 bases). Germline V gene sequence: CDR1 MNHNS, CDR2 SASEGT. V shed 6 bases and J shed 4 bases, with 18 bases lying between them. The CDR3 is made up of 15 amino acids. CDR3 residues: CASSQDRSGPYGYTF. DNA of the CDR3: TGTGCCAGCAGCCAAGACAGGAGTGGGCCCTATGGCTACACCTTC.

This clone was observed a single time. The V gene is TRBV6-1, the J gene TRBJ2-7; unclear D gene. The CDR3 runs to 14 residues. V was clipped by 5 bases and J by 0 bases, with 11 bases between them. Looked up from germline, CDR1 is MNHNS and CDR2 is SASEGT. DNA for the CDR3: TGTGCCAGCAGTCCATCAGAGGACTCCTACGAGCAGTACTTC. Translation gives CASSPSEDSYEQYF.

The chain couples TRBV16 to TRBJ1-4; 8 bases agree with TRBD1. The CDR3 sequence is 15 residues long. Trimming took 2 bases from V and 7 from J; bases not matched to a gene: 6. The germline gives CDR1 KGHSY, CDR2 FQNENV. The CDR3 protein is CASSQRTGQGEKLFF. The CDR3 DNA reads TGTGCCAGCAGCCAAAGGACAGGGCAAGGTGAAAAACTGTTTTTT.

The chain links TRBV11-2 to TRBJ2-3; 7 bases fit TRBD2. V was pared by 5 bases and J by 6 bases, with 8 bases of the junction left unmatched. From germline, CDR1 is SGHAT and CDR2 FQNNGV. The CDR3 has 14 residues. CDR3: CASSNGLAVDTQYF. The CDR3 DNA is TGTGCCAGCAGCAACGGGCTAGCGGTGGATACGCAGTATTTT.

This clone appeared once. V is TRBV6-6 and J is TRBJ1-4; no definite D call. Germline V gene lookup returns CDR1 MNHNY and CDR2 SVGAGI (reference sequence). Trimming cost V 4 bases and J 5 bases, with 11 bases left between them. The CDR3 sequence is 14 residues long. The DNA of the CDR3 is TGTGCCAGCAGTTTACCCGGGAGGAATGAAAAACTGTTTTTT. Amino acid sequence: CASSLPGRNEKLFF.

CDR3 protein: CASSSTGVTGELFF. For the CDR3, the DNA is TGTGCCAGCAGCTCGACAGGGGTCACCGGGGAGCTGTTTTTT. This chain links TRBV7-8 with TRBJ2-2; 8 bases line up with TRBD1. Germline V gene data show CDR1 as SGHVS and CDR2 as FQNEAQ. The CDR3 has 14 amino acids. The V gene end was trimmed by 4 bases and the J gene end by 4 bases; junction bases not matched to a gene: 2.

The genes are TRBV11-3 and TRBJ2-3, with D possibly TRBD1 on 6 matching bases. This CDR3 has 14 amino acids. Trimming shortened V by 3 bases and J by 3 bases, and 10 bases separated the two germline ends. Germline assignment: CDR1 SGHNT and CDR2 YENEEA. DNA for the CDR3: TGTGCCAGCAGCTTGGCCAGGGGAACAGATACGCAGTATTTT. This encodes CASSLARGTDTQYF. Drawing the rest from reference TRBV11-3 and TRBJ2-3, the complete variable domain is EAGVVQSPRYKIIEKKQPVAFWCNPISGHNTLYWYLQNLGQGPELLIRYENEEAVDDSQLPKDRFSAERLKGVDSTLKIQPAELGDSAVYLCASSLARGTDTQYFGPGTRLTVL.

This clone was seen a few times. This chain joins TRBV6-1 and TRBJ1-1; no clear D. Germline CDR1 and CDR2: MNHNS and SASEGT. Trimming removed 1 base at V and 7 bases at J, with 13 bases between. This CDR3 region has 14 residues. CDR3: CASSEGAEVSEAFF. The CDR3 DNA reads TGTGCCAGCAGTGAAGGGGCAGAAGTCAGTGAAGCTTTCTTT.

V is TRBV6-1 and J is TRBJ1-2, with D unclear. In germline, CDR1 is MNHNS, CDR2 SASEGT. Trimming stripped 7 bases from V and 5 bases from J, with 14 bases between. The CDR3 runs 13 residues. This chain's CDR3 is CASTADRRYGYTF. The CDR3, as DNA: TGTGCCAGCACAGCGGACCGGCGGTATGGCTACACCTTC.

V usage is TRBV30 and J usage is TRBJ1-5; 12 bases are shared with TRBD1. Germline loops: CDR1 GTSNPN, CDR2 SVGIG (reference sequence). There are 18 residues in the CDR3. J gave up 6 bases and V 2 bases, and 14 bases lay outside the gene matches. DNA of the CDR3: TGTGCCTGGAGTCGGGACAGGGGGCGTCCATCGTCGCGTCAGCCCCAGCATTTT. Translating it yields CAWSRDRGRPSSRQPQHF.

The chain carries TRBV7-2 and TRBJ2-5; 8 positions match TRBD2. V lost 4 bases, J lost 7 bases, and 20 bases stayed unmatched. Germline V gene sequence: CDR1 SGHTA, CDR2 FQGNSA. The CDR3 totals 18 residues. The CDR3 sequence is CASSSSGSGGGDYWTQYF. The CDR3 DNA reads TGTGCCAGCAGCTCGAGCGGGAGTGGGGGAGGAGATTATTGGACCCAGTACTTC.

The V and J genes are TRBV2 and TRBJ2-5, with no clear D. V was pared by 6 bases and J by 5 bases, with 10 bases between. The CDR3 length is 12 residues. Germline CDR1 and CDR2: SNHLY and FYNNEI. The CDR3 spells CASRLESETQYF. Here the CDR3 DNA reads TGTGCCAGCAGGCTCGAGTCGGAGACCCAGTACTTC.

The chain is built from TRBV18 and TRBJ2-6; TRBD1 matches at 8 bases. The CDR3 contains 17 residues. Germline CDR1 reads KGHSH; CDR2 reads LQKENI. J gave up 0 bases and V 3 bases, and 4 bases lay outside the gene matches. In DNA, the CDR3 is TGTGCCAGCTCACCTGGGACAGGAGTCTCTGGGGCCAACGTCCTGACTTTC. This codes for CASSPGTGVSGANVLTF.

V usage is TRBV7-2 and J usage is TRBJ2-4; D is uncertain. The CDR3 loop spans 14 amino acids. From germline, CDR1 is SGHTA and CDR2 FQGNSA. Trimming stripped 5 bases from V and 0 bases from J, with 8 bases between. The CDR3, as DNA: TGTGCCAGCAGCCTTTTTAAAGCCAAAAACATTCAGTACTTC. Its translation is CASSLFKAKNIQYF.

The chain is built from TRBV9 and TRBJ1-5; perhaps TRBD1 as D (6 bases). The V end was cut by 0 bases, the J end by 6 bases, with 16 bases between. Per germline, CDR1 SGDLS and CDR2 YYNGEE. CDR3 size: 16 residues. The CDR3, as DNA: TGTGCCAGCAGCGTAGGGGTCGGCAGGGGAAGTCAGCCCCAGCATTTT. Its protein product is CASSVGVGRGSQPQHF.

V and J are TRBV27 and TRBJ2-7; 9 nucleotides agree with TRBD1. J was trimmed by 3 bases and V by 6 bases; bases with no gene match: 6. CDR3 length: 14 residues. Germline lookup yields CDR1 MNHEY and CDR2 SMNVEV (reference sequence). The CDR3 protein is CASSLGQGGYEQYF. The CDR3 DNA reads as TGTGCCAGCAGCCTGGGACAGGGAGGCTACGAGCAGTACTTC.